This T cell receptor beta chain came from a study of T cells in Graves' hyperthyroidism and ophthalmopathy. Amplified regions were TCR beta CDR3 sequences from RNA transcripts. First-round RT-PCR of the TCR CDR3 relied on the HTBI primer set. TCRdb itself ran the multiplex PCR reads through MiXCR, one entry per CDR3 protein. The sample yields around 440,000 distinct CDR3 sequences, about a sixth seen once. In this sample, this clonotype turned up many times. This receptor was obtained from a woman aged 18-29 years with Graves' hyperthyroidism. Specimen: blood.

CDR3: CATKEGYGYTF. DNA of the CDR3: TGTGCCACCAAAGAGGGCTATGGCTACACCTTC. The rearrangement joins TRBV15 to TRBJ1-2; D gene uncertain. Germline assignment: CDR1 LNHNV and CDR2 YYDKDF (reference sequence). The V and J ends lost 7 bases and 4 bases respectively, with 7 bases between them. CDR3 length: 11 residues.